This T cell receptor beta chain appears in the sequencing data of a study of blood T cell repertoires in COVID-19. Study information: Samples representing acute and convalescent COVID-19 were sourced from the United States, Italy and Spain. T cells, B-cell-depleted T cells, or PBMCs supplied cDNA or gDNA.

In the study's own analysis: Reference gene primer amplification in the assay estimated nucleated cell counts. Profiled with immunoSEQ multiplex PCR; TCRdb holds only in-frame clones, not every one. Clone size and V and J calls were adopted from that table, with D and trimming inferred from the DNA. Of about 220,000 clones detected, around 84% appear once; the ten largest clones hold about 20%. Germline V lookup: CDR1 MNHEY, CDR2 SVGEGT. The CDR3 has 15 amino acids. V dropped 4 bases and J dropped 1; count of bases not matched to a gene: 5. The receptor was isolated from a man aged 30 to 39 with active or convalescent COVID-19. Sequenced: peripheral blood. J is TRBJ1-1 and V is TRBV6-2 or TRBV6-3, with 8 bases lining up with TRBD1. DNA of the CDR3: TGTGCCAGCAGTTCCCAGGGGGCGGCGAACACTGAAGCTTTCTTT. As protein: CASSSQGAANTEAFF.